This TCR beta chain was profiled in a study of vaccination effects on CD4 cells after COVID-19 (dated by TCRdb to between 2022 and 2023). For context, the study as a whole: The ViraFEST assay stimulated PBMC with viral peptide pools and then used TCR sequencing to identify antigen-specific CD4+ T cell clonotypes by expansion. After vaccination, three convalescent patients were sampled both early (day +14) and late (day +241, +227, +161 respectively). Post-vaccine samples across the study were collected a median of 72 days after the second dose, with a range of 14 to 241. Around 2.1 million PBMC per well were cultured with 9 to 10 ug/ml peptides in IMDM containing roughly 5% human AB serum, 10 IU/ml IL-2 and gentamicin. SARS-CoV-2 spike-specific CD4+ TCR repertoires were compared before and after mRNA vaccination in COVID-19 convalescent patients and in infection-naive vaccine recipients. The full study included approximately nine COVID-19 convalescent patients and a handful of SARS-CoV-2-naive healthy vaccine recipients. Cultures from other donors in the study were sequenced with the Oncomine TCR Beta short-read assay on an Illumina iSeq 100.

After more than nine days of culture, CD4+ T cells were isolated with the EasySep CD4+ T cell isolation kit. Convalescent patients had PCR-confirmed SARS-CoV-2 infection between March and December 2020, before Alpha, Beta and Delta variants emerged in the United States. Each participant got two doses of an mRNA SARS-CoV-2 vaccine, either BNT162b2 or mRNA-1273. On days 3 and 7, half of the culture medium was replaced with fresh IL-2-containing medium. Unless otherwise noted, each peptide stimulation condition was cultured in triplicate wells. PBMC were separated from whole blood using Ficoll-Paque Plus gradient centrifugation and were then either cryopreserved at -140C or used fresh. Genomic DNA was extracted from cultured CD4+ T cells with the QIAamp micro DNA kit. Receptor amplification or capture employed the immunoSEQ multiplex PCR assay. DNA from the CD4+ T cells that had been cultured and isolated underwent TCR beta CDR3 sequencing. On the authors' methods: The analysis removed non-productive TCR sequences, trimmed reads to the CDR3 region, and retained only CDR3s that were 7 or more amino acids long. The MANAFEST web app was used to pick out antigen-specific clonotypes by comparing their expansion in peptide wells with that in reference cultures. Positive clones required FDR<0.05 expansion versus reference and all other wells, odds ratio above 5, and frequency above 0.1% in two replicate wells. A clonotype was called cross-reactive if it was significantly expanded both in SARS-CoV-2 spike wells and in at least one common cold coronavirus spike condition. Levenshtein distance calculated with the stringdist R package was used to assess CDR3 similarity, and unrooted trees were constructed with ape in R 3.6.1. The source is immuneACCESS, and TCRdb retained only in-frame sequences with V and J called. Part of the clones is not carried over; for the studies checked, unresolved V genes explain less than half of this, and the remainder is unexplained. V, J and clone size were drawn from that table, and D and trimming were deduced from the DNA. This sample is represented by 30,000 to 35,000 clones; about 75% of them were singletons. The leading ten clones occupy around 7% of the sample.

For this clone: The specificity of this receptor is unknown. No quality values exist for individual bases; no much larger clone is one base distant.

Including cysteine and phenylalanine, the CDR3 has 10 amino acids. Kept here is only the CDR3 DNA, which spans 30 bases and is read in frame from base 1. CDR1 DFQATT and CDR2 SNEGSKA were looked up in the germline V gene (reference sequence). Cut back by 5 bases and 1 base, the V and J ends lie 1 base apart. General conclusions and limits of the study: Clones induced by infection and clones induced by vaccination both contracted markedly at late timepoints after vaccination, which fits with T cell responses waning over time. Only a small number of convalescent patients were included, and no early post-infection timepoints were available, which limited the study. In convalescent patients, the post-vaccine spike-reactive repertoire consisted mainly of new vaccine-induced clones, largely distinct from infection-induced clones.

The clonotype originates from a human donor who had a prior SARS-CoV-2 infection. In this chain, TRBV20-1 is recombined with TRBJ2-3; the D gene cannot be named for sure. This sample comprised CD4+ T cells from PBMCs cultured without peptide, obtained after COVID-19 vaccination. The CDR3 protein sequence reads: CSAGTDTQYF. Here is the DNA: TGCAGTGCTGGCACAGATACGCAGTATTTT.